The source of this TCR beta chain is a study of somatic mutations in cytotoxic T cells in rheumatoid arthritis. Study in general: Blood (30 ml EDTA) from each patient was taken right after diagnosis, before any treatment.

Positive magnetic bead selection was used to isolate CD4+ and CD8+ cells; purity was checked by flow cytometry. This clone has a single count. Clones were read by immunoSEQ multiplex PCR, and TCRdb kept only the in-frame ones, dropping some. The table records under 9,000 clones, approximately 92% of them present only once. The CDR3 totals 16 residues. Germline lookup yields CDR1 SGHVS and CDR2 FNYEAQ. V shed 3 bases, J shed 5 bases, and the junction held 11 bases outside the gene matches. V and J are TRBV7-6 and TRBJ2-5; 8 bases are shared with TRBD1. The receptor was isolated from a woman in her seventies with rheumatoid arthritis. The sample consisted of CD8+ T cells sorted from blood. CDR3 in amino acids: CASSLFWAGGAETQYF. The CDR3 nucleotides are TGTGCCAGCAGCTTGTTTTGGGCAGGGGGCGCGGAGACCCAGTACTTC. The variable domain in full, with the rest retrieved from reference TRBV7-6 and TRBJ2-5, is GAGVSQSPRYKVTKRGQDVALRCDPISGHVSLYWYRQALGQGPEFLTYFNYEAQQDKSGLPNDRFSAERPEGSISTLTIQRTEQRDSAMYRCASSLFWAGGAETQYFGPGTRLLVL.